Following are 6 T cell receptor beta chains from one sample sequenced in a study of T cell clones after liver transplantation. The assay was immunoSEQ multiplex PCR, and TCRdb's table has in-frame clones only and misses some. Of 70,000 to 95,000 clones in the sample, around four fifths were seen once. Material: CD4+ T cells from blood, obtained at the 22-month timepoint. These receptors came from a human patient who received a liver transplant. These T cells may partly come from the graft donor.

V and J are TRBV7-2 and TRBJ2-5; D is undetermined. V was shortened by 2 bases and J by 3 bases, with 7 bases between the two germline ends. Germline CDR1 is SGHTA and CDR2 is FQGNSA. This CDR3 has 13 amino acids. The CDR3 region is CASSLRPKETQYF. The CDR3 DNA sequence: TGTGCCAGCAGCTTAAGACCAAAAGAGACCCAGTACTTC.

A few counts support this clone. The gene calls are TRBV27 and TRBJ2-7; the D is unclear. Germline CDR1 is MNHEY and CDR2 is SMNVEV (reference sequence). V dropped 9 bases and J dropped 2 bases, with 8 bases sitting between them. This CDR3 is built from 11 residues. CDR3 sequence (DNA): TGTGCCAGGGGCTTCGCCTACGAGCAGTACTTC. Its translation: CARGFAYEQYF.

The chain combines TRBV9 with TRBJ2-7; tentatively, D is TRBD1 (5 bases). Trimming removed 0 bases from V and 6 bases from J, with 13 bases in between. The CDR3 runs to 14 residues. CDR1 and CDR2 (germline): SGDLS, YYNGEE. CDR3 in amino acids: CASSVGSGHSEQYF. The CDR3 DNA sequence: TGTGCCAGCAGCGTAGGTTCAGGGCACAGCGAGCAGTACTTC.

V is TRBV11-2 and J is TRBJ2-5, with TRBD2 identical over 8 bases. Germline CDR1 is SGHAT and CDR2 is FQNNGV. The CDR3 loop spans 18 amino acids. With 5 bases clipped from V and 0 bases from J, the junction kept 14 bases outside the gene matches. The CDR3, as DNA: TGTGCCAGCAGCCCGGGTATTGTTAGCGGGACCTACCAAGAGACCCAGTACTTC. Its translation is CASSPGIVSGTYQETQYF.

The chain joins TRBV7-9 to TRBJ2-1; D not certain. Germline V lookup: CDR1 SEHNR, CDR2 FQNEAQ (reference sequence). The CDR3 runs to 12 residues. Trimming took off 2 bases at V and 12 bases at J, with 11 bases between the two ends. CDR3 protein: CASSLQYSSQFF. The DNA for the CDR3 is TGTGCCAGCAGCTTACAGTACTCGTCGCAGTTCTTC.

The sample holds one count of this clone. This chain uses TRBV6-6 with TRBJ1-1; 8 nucleotides agree with TRBD1. This CDR3 is built from 15 residues. After removal of 2 bases from V and 0 bases from J, the junction contained 2 bases not matched to a gene. CDR1 MNHNY and CDR2 SVGAGI come from the germline V gene (reference sequence). This chain's CDR3 is CASSYPQGVNTEAFF. For the CDR3, the DNA is TGTGCCAGCAGTTACCCACAGGGGGTGAACACTGAAGCTTTCTTT.